These T cell receptor beta chains were read from a single sample in a study of shared clonotypes between healthy human individuals. The method was immunoSEQ multiplex PCR; TCRdb's version includes in-frame clones alone and lacks a portion of them. The profile shows about 2.1 million clones, about 93% of them singletons. The sequencing input was naive CD8+ T cells from PBMCs. These receptors all come from a man between 18 and 35 years old in good health. Some clones in this sample may be carry-over from other donors' samples. The CDR3 runs from the conserved cysteine through the conserved F or W. A D gene is named only where the DNA matches it firmly. The size field is filled for only some rows; it gives once, few, many or a size class.

v_call: TRBV25-1; d_call: TRBD1; clone_size: few; j_call: TRBJ1-1; cdr3_nt: TGTGCCAGCAGCGAGGGGGCCCGCACTGAAGCTTTCTTT; cdr3_aa: CASSEGARTEAFF
v_call: TRBV6-5; d_call: TRBD2; clone_size: -; j_call: TRBJ2-7; cdr3_nt: TGTGCCAGCAGGCCCGGACTAGGAAAAGCCTACGAGCAGTACTTC; cdr3_aa: CASRPGLGKAYEQYF
v_call: TRBV5-4; d_call: -; clone_size: -; j_call: TRBJ2-7; cdr3_nt: TGTGCCAGCAGCCAAGAGGCGGAAGTCGTCCACGAGCAGTACTTC; cdr3_aa: CASSQEAEVVHEQYF
v_call: TRBV7-6; d_call: -; clone_size: -; j_call: TRBJ1-1; cdr3_nt: TGTGCCAGCAGCCGAGGACAAGTCACTGAAGCTTTCTTT; cdr3_aa: CASSRGQVTEAFF
v_call: TRBV6-5; d_call: -; clone_size: -; j_call: TRBJ2-1; cdr3_nt: TGTGCCAGCCAAGGTCTCCCGGACTACAATGAGCAGTTCTTC; cdr3_aa: CASQGLPDYNEQFF
v_call: TRBV6-1; d_call: -; clone_size: -; j_call: TRBJ1-1; cdr3_nt: TGTGCCAGCAGTGAAGCAATTCGGTTCAATGAAGCTTTCTTT; cdr3_aa: CASSEAIRFNEAFF
v_call: TRBV18; d_call: -; clone_size: -; j_call: TRBJ2-1; cdr3_nt: TGTGCCAGCTCCCCCGGCTCCTACAATGAGCAGTTCTTC; cdr3_aa: CASSPGSYNEQFF
v_call: TRBV30; d_call: TRBD2; clone_size: -; j_call: TRBJ2-7; cdr3_nt: TGTGCCTGGAGGGGCGGGACTAGCGGTTCCTACGAGCAGTACTTC; cdr3_aa: CAWRGGTSGSYEQYF
v_call: TRBV27; d_call: -; clone_size: -; j_call: TRBJ1-5; cdr3_nt: TGTGCCAGCAGTCCGATCGGTAGCAATCAGCCCCAGCATTTT; cdr3_aa: CASSPIGSNQPQHF
v_call: TRBV5-1; d_call: TRBD2; clone_size: -; j_call: TRBJ2-7; cdr3_nt: TGCGCCAGCAGCTTGGAGGGACTAGCGGGAGGCTACGAGCAGTACTTC; cdr3_aa: CASSLEGLAGGYEQYF
v_call: TRBV27; d_call: -; clone_size: -; j_call: TRBJ2-7; cdr3_nt: -; cdr3_aa: CASSFGEGISYEQYF
v_call: TRBV9; d_call: -; clone_size: -; j_call: TRBJ2-7; cdr3_nt: TGTGCCAGCAGCCCTAGGGTAGCACAATACGAGCAGTACTTC; cdr3_aa: CASSPRVAQYEQYF
v_call: TRBV14; d_call: -; clone_size: -; j_call: TRBJ2-7; cdr3_nt: TGTGCCAGCAGCCGAGAGGACGAGAGAAGAGCTTACGAGCAGTACTTC; cdr3_aa: CASSREDERRAYEQYF
v_call: TRBV9; d_call: -; clone_size: few; j_call: TRBJ1-1; cdr3_nt: TGTGCCAGCAGCGTCCACCAGAACACTGAAGCTTTCTTT; cdr3_aa: CASSVHQNTEAFF
v_call: TRBV7-7; d_call: TRBD1; clone_size: -; j_call: TRBJ2-2; cdr3_nt: TGTGCCAGCAGCCTTGACAGGGTCGGGGAGCTGTTTTTT; cdr3_aa: CASSLDRVGELFF
v_call: TRBV9; d_call: -; clone_size: once; j_call: TRBJ2-1; cdr3_nt: TGTGCCAGCAGCTGGAGTGGGTACGAATCGATAGGGGATTACAATGAGCAGTTCTTC; cdr3_aa: CASSWSGYESIGDYNEQFF
v_call: TRBV30; d_call: -; clone_size: -; j_call: TRBJ2-7; cdr3_nt: TGTGCCTGGACCTCCACTAGCCTAGGGGAGCAGTACTTC; cdr3_aa: CAWTSTSLGEQYF
v_call: TRBV5-4; d_call: TRBD2; clone_size: -; j_call: TRBJ2-7; cdr3_nt: TGTGCCAGCAGCTTATCACTAGCGGCGGACCCCTACGAGCAGTACTTC; cdr3_aa: CASSLSLAADPYEQYF
v_call: TRBV28; d_call: -; clone_size: -; j_call: TRBJ2-7; cdr3_nt: TGTGCCAGCAGGGTTAGCAGGGGTTTCGCCTACGAGCAGTACTTC; cdr3_aa: CASRVSRGFAYEQYF
v_call: TRBV27; d_call: -; clone_size: -; j_call: TRBJ2-7; cdr3_nt: TGTGCCAGCAGTTTATCCCCAAGGGGCCTAATCTACGAGCAGTACTTC; cdr3_aa: CASSLSPRGLIYEQYF
v_call: TRBV19; d_call: -; clone_size: once; j_call: TRBJ2-2; cdr3_nt: TGTGCCAGTAGTATCCCCCAAGTCGCAGGGGTGTGGGCCGGGCCCGGGGAGCTGTTTTTT; cdr3_aa: CASSIPQVAGVWAGPGELFF
v_call: TRBV29-1; d_call: -; clone_size: -; j_call: TRBJ2-7; cdr3_nt: TGCAGCGGGTACTGGAACTACGAGCAGTACTTC; cdr3_aa: CSGYWNYEQYF
v_call: TRBV11-3; d_call: TRBD1; clone_size: -; j_call: TRBJ2-7; cdr3_nt: TGTGCCAGCAGCTTAGGCGGGACAGGGGGCTACGAGCAGTACTTC; cdr3_aa: CASSLGGTGGYEQYF
v_call: TRBV19; d_call: TRBD2; clone_size: -; j_call: TRBJ2-7; cdr3_nt: TGTGCCAGTAGTATGACTAGCGGGAGGTACGAGCAGTACTTC; cdr3_aa: CASSMTSGRYEQYF
v_call: TRBV28; d_call: TRBD2; clone_size: -; j_call: TRBJ2-1; cdr3_nt: TGTGCCAGCAGCTTAGTCTGGGTAGCGGGACACAATGAGCAGTTCTTC; cdr3_aa: CASSLVWVAGHNEQFF
v_call: TRBV28; d_call: TRBD2; clone_size: -; j_call: TRBJ2-7; cdr3_nt: TGTGCCAGCAGTCCCGGACTAGCGGGCTACGAGCAGTACTTC; cdr3_aa: CASSPGLAGYEQYF
v_call: TRBV30; d_call: TRBD1; clone_size: -; j_call: TRBJ1-6; cdr3_nt: TGTGCCTGGAGCACTTCGACAGGGTCGGTAAATTCACCCCTCCACTTT; cdr3_aa: CAWSTSTGSVNSPLHF
v_call: TRBV15; d_call: -; clone_size: -; j_call: TRBJ2-2; cdr3_nt: TGTGCCACCAGGGGGGTGGGGGAGCTGTTTTTT; cdr3_aa: CATRGVGELFF
v_call: TRBV5-1; d_call: -; clone_size: -; j_call: TRBJ2-2; cdr3_nt: TGCGCCAGCAGCCTGTACCCATCGAACACCGGGGAGCTGTTTTTT; cdr3_aa: CASSLYPSNTGELFF
v_call: TRBV27; d_call: TRBD1; clone_size: few; j_call: TRBJ1-2; cdr3_nt: TGTGCCAGCAGTTTATCACACAGGGGAAGGGGCTACACCTTC; cdr3_aa: CASSLSHRGRGYTF
v_call: TRBV27; d_call: TRBD2; clone_size: -; j_call: TRBJ2-7; cdr3_nt: TGTGCCAGCAGTTTCCAGCGGGAGATAACGTACGAGCAGTACTTC; cdr3_aa: CASSFQREITYEQYF
v_call: TRBV9; d_call: -; clone_size: -; j_call: TRBJ1-2; cdr3_nt: TGTGCCAGCAGCCCGACGGCTATAATGACAGCGCTCAACTATGGCTACACCTTC; cdr3_aa: CASSPTAIMTALNYGYTF
v_call: TRBV4-2; d_call: TRBD2; clone_size: once; j_call: TRBJ2-3; cdr3_nt: TGTGCCAGCAGCCAAGAAGGGGTGCTCCGGGAGGGCCCAACAGGTCTGGCAGATACGCAGTATTTT; cdr3_aa: CASSQEGVLREGPTGLADTQYF
v_call: TRBV27; d_call: TRBD1; clone_size: -; j_call: TRBJ1-2; cdr3_nt: TGTGCCAGCAGTCTAACAGGGGACTATGGCTACACCTTC; cdr3_aa: CASSLTGDYGYTF
v_call: TRBV7-2; d_call: TRBD2; clone_size: -; j_call: TRBJ2-3; cdr3_nt: TGTGCCAGCAGCGGTCGGCTAGCGGAGTTCGGGCGCACAGATACGCAGTATTTT; cdr3_aa: CASSGRLAEFGRTDTQYF
v_call: TRBV9; d_call: -; clone_size: -; j_call: TRBJ2-1; cdr3_nt: TGTGCCAGCAGCGTTAGTCAATACAATGAGCAGTTCTTC; cdr3_aa: CASSVSQYNEQFF
v_call: TRBV5-6; d_call: -; clone_size: -; j_call: TRBJ2-5; cdr3_nt: TGTGCCAGCAGCTTGTCTGAGACCCAGTACTTC; cdr3_aa: CASSLSETQYF
v_call: TRBV30; d_call: -; clone_size: -; j_call: TRBJ2-7; cdr3_nt: TGTGCCTGGAGTGTAATGGATGGTCTCCAGTACGAGCAGTACTTC; cdr3_aa: CAWSVMDGLQYEQYF
v_call: TRBV9; d_call: TRBD2; clone_size: -; j_call: TRBJ2-5; cdr3_nt: TGTGCCAGCAGCGGTGTGGGAAAGAAGGTCGGGACTAGCGGGAGGGGTCAAGAGACCCAGTACTTC; cdr3_aa: CASSGVGKKVGTSGRGQETQYF
v_call: TRBV7-9; d_call: -; clone_size: -; j_call: TRBJ1-1; cdr3_nt: TGTGCCAGCACATCGAACAGAGGGACGAACACTGAAGCTTTCTTT; cdr3_aa: CASTSNRGTNTEAFF
v_call: TRBV27; d_call: -; clone_size: few; j_call: TRBJ1-5; cdr3_nt: TGTGCCAGCAGTCGCCGGGACAGCAATCAGCCCCAGCATTTT; cdr3_aa: CASSRRDSNQPQHF
v_call: TRBV5-8; d_call: -; clone_size: -; j_call: TRBJ2-7; cdr3_nt: TGTGCCAGCAGACCGGGACATACCTACGAGCAGTACTTC; cdr3_aa: CASRPGHTYEQYF